This T cell receptor (beta chain) was recorded in a study of blood T cell repertoires in COVID-19. CDR1 and CDR2 (germline): SGHTA, FQGTGA. The CDR3 has 17 residues. The ends were cut back, 5 bases at V and 1 base at J, with 19 bases in the middle. Categorization into cohorts depended on clinical history that participants reported. Donors of Cohort 3 who recovered were those that had two negative PCRs, clearance, or symptom resolution. Clones were read by immunoSEQ multiplex PCR, and TCRdb kept only the in-frame ones, dropping some. Among just over 350,000 clones listed, more than 85% were seen once. The source of this sequence is a woman younger than 45 who had recovered from COVID-19. The V and J genes are TRBV7-3 and TRBJ2-3; a possible D gene is TRBD2 (6 bases). Input material: PBMCs or T cells enriched from blood (not recorded which). The CDR3 spells CASSPHGGTERTDTQYF. The CDR3 DNA reads as TGTGCCAGCAGCCCACATGGGGGGACCGAGCGCACAGATACGCAGTATTTT.